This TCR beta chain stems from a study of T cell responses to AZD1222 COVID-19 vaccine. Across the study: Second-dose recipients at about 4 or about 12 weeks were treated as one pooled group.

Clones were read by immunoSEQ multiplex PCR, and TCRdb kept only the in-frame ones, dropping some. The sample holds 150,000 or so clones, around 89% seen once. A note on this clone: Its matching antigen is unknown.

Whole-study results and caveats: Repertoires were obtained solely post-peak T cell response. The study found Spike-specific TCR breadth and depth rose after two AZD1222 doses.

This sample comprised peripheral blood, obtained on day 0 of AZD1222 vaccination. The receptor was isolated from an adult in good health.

This CDR3 is CASSPYDEGHEQYF. Written as DNA, the CDR3 is TGTGCCAGCTCTCCATACGACGAGGGCCACGAGCAGTACTTC. V is TRBV18 and J is TRBJ2-7; a possible D gene is TRBD2 (5 bases). The CDR3 sequence is 14 residues long. V was pared by 6 bases and J by 5 bases, with 17 bases between. Per the germline V gene, CDR1 is KGHSH and CDR2 is LQKENI.